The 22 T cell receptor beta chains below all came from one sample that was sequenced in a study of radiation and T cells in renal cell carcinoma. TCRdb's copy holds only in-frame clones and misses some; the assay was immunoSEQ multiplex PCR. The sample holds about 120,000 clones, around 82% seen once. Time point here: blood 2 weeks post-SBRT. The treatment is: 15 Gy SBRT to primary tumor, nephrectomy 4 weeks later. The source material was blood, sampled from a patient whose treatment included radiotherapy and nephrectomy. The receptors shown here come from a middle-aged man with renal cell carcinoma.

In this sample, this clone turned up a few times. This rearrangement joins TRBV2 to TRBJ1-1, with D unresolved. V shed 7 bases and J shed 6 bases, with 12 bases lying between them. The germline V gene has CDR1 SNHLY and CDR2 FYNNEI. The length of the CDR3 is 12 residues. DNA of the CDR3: TGTGCCAGCAATGGAGGTGGGGCTGAAGCTTTCTTT. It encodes CASNGGGAEAFF.

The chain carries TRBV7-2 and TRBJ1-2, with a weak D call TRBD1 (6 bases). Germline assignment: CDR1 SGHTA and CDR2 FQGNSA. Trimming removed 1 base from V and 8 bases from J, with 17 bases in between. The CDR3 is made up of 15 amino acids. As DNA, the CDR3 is TGTGCCAGCAGCTTAGGGAGTTTGGCAGGGGTGGGCTACACCTTC. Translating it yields CASSLGSLAGVGYTF.

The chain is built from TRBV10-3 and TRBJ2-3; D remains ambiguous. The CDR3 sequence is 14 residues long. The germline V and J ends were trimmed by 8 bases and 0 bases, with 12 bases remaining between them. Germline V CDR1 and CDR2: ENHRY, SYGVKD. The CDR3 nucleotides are TGTGCCATCGGTCTGGGCCCGAGCACAGATACGCAGTATTTT. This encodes CAIGLGPSTDTQYF.

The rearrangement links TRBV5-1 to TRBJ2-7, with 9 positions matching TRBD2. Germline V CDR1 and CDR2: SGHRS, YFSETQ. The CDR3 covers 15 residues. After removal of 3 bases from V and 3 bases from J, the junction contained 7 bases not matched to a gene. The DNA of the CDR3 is TGCGCCAGCAGCTCTTCTAGCGGGGCCAACTACGAGCAGTACTTC. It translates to CASSSSSGANYEQYF. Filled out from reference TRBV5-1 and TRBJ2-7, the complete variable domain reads KAGVTQTPRYLIKTRGQQVTLSCSPISGHRSVSWYQQTPGQGLQFLFEYFSETQRNKGNFPGRFSGRQFSNSRSEMNVSTLELGDSALYLCASSSSSGANYEQYFGPGTRLTVT.

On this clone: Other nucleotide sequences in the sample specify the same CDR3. In DNA, the CDR3 is TGCGCCAGCAGCCAAGGGATACAGGGGAACTATGGCTACACCTTC. Protein: CASSQGIQGNYGYTF. The chain employs TRBV4-3 and TRBJ1-2, with 7 bases identical to TRBD1. This CDR3 is built from 15 residues. Germline-derived CDR1 and CDR2 are LGHNA and YSLEER. Trimming took 1 base from V and 2 from J; bases not matched to a gene: 4.

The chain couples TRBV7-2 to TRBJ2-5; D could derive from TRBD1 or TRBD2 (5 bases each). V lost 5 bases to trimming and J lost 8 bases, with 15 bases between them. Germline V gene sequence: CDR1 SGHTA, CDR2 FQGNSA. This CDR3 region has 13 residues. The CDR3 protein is CASSPRHRDTQYF. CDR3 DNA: TGTGCCAGCAGCCCCCGCCATCGGGACACCCAGTACTTC.

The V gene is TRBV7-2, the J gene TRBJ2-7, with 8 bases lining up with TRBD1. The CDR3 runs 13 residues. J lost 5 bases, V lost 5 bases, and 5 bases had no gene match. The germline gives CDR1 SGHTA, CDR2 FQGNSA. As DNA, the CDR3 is TGTGCCAGCAGCGGCAGGACAGGGAACGAGCAGTACTTC. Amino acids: CASSGRTGNEQYF.

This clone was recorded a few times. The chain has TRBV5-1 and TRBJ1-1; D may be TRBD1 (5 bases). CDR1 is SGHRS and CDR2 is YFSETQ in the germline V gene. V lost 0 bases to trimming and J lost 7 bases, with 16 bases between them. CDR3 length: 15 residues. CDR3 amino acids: CASSLGPQGNGEAFF. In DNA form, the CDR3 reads TGCGCCAGCAGCTTGGGCCCGCAGGGAAACGGTGAAGCTTTCTTT.

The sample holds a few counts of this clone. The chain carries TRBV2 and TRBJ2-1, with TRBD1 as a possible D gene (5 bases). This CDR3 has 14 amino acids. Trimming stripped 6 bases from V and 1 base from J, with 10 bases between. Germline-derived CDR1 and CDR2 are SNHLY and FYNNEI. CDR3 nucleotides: TGTGCCAGCAGCCGCTCAGGGTCCTACAATGAGCAGTTCTTC. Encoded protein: CASSRSGSYNEQFF.

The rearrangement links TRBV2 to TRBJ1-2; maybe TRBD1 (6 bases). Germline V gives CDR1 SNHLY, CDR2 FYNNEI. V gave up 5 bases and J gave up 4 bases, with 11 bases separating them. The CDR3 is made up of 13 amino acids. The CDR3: CASSQGHGYGYTF. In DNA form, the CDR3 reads TGTGCCAGCAGTCAGGGGCACGGCTATGGCTACACCTTC.

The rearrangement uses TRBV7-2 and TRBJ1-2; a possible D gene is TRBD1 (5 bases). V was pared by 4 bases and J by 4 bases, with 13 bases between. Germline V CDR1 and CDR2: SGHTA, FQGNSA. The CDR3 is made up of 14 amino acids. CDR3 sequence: CASSSPGTVYGYTF. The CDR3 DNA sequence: TGTGCCAGCAGCTCCCCGGGGACGGTCTATGGCTACACCTTC.

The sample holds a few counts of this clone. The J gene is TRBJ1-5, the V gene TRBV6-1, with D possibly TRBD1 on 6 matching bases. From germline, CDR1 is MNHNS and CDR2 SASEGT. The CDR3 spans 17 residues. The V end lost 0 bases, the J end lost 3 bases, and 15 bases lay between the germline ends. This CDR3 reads CASSEALGGGSNQPQHF. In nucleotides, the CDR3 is TGTGCCAGCAGTGAAGCGTTGGGGGGCGGTTCCAATCAGCCCCAGCATTTT.

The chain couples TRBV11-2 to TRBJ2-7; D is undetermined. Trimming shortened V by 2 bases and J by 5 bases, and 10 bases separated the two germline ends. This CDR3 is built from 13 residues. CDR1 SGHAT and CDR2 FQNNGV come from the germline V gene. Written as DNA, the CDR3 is TGTGCCAGCAGCTTACCTGGTACCCACGAGCAGTACTTC. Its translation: CASSLPGTHEQYF.

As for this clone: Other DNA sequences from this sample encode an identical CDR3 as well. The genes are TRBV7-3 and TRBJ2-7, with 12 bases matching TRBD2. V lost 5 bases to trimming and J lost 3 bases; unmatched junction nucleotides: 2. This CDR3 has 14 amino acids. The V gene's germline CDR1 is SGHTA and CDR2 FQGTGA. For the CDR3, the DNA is TGTGCCAGCAGCCCGACTAGCGGGAGCTACGAGCAGTACTTC. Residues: CASSPTSGSYEQYF.

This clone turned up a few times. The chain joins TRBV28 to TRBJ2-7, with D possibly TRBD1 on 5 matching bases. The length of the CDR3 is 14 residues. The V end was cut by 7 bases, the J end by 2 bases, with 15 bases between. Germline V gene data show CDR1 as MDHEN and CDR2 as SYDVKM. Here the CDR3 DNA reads TGTGCCAGCACGCCTGGCAGGGAACCCTACGAGCAGTACTTC. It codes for CASTPGREPYEQYF.

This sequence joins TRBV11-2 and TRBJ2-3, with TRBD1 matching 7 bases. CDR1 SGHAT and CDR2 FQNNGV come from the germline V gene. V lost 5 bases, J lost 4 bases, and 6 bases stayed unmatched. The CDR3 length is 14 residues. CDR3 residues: CASSRNRGADTQYF. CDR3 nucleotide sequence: TGTGCCAGCAGCCGAAACAGGGGTGCAGATACGCAGTATTTT. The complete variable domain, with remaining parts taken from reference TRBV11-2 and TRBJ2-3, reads EAGVAQSPRYKIIEKRQSVAFWCNPISGHATLYWYQQILGQGPKLLIQFQNNGVVDDSQLPKDRFSAERLKGVDSTLKIQPAKLEDSAVYLCASSRNRGADTQYFGPGTRLTVL.

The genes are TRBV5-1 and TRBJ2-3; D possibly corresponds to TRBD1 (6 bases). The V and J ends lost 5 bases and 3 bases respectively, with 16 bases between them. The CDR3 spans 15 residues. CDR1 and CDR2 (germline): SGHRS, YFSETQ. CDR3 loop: CASSKVGGGTDTQYF. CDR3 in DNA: TGCGCCAGCAGTAAGGTAGGGGGTGGAACAGATACGCAGTATTTT. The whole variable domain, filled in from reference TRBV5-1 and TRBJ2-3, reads KAGVTQTPRYLIKTRGQQVTLSCSPISGHRSVSWYQQTPGQGLQFLFEYFSETQRNKGNFPGRFSGRQFSNSRSEMNVSTLELGDSALYLCASSKVGGGTDTQYFGPGTRLTVL.

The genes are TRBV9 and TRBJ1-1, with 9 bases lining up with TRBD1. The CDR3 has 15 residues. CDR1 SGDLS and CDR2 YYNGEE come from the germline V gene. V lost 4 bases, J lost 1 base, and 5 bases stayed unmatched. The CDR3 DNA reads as TGTGCCAGCAGCACCCGGGACAGGGAGAACACTGAAGCTTTCTTT. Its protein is CASSTRDRENTEAFF.

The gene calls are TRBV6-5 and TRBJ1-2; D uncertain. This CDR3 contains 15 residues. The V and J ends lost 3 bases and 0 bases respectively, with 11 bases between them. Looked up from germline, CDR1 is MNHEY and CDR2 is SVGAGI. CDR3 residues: CASSYSWDTNYGYTF. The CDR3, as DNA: TGTGCCAGCAGTTATAGTTGGGATACTAACTATGGCTACACCTTC.

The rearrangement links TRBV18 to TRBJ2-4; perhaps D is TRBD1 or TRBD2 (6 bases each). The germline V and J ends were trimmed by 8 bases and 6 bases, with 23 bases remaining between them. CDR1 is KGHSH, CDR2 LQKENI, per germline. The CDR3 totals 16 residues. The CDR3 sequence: CASQPEGGAWGNIQYF. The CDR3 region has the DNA TGTGCCAGCCAACCGGAGGGGGGCGCTTGGGGAAACATTCAGTACTTC.

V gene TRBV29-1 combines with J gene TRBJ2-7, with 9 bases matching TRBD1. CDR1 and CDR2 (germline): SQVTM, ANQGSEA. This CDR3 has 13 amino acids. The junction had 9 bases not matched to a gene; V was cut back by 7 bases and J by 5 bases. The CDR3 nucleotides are TGCAGCGGGGGAACAGGGGGCTTGAACGAGCAGTACTTC. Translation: CSGGTGGLNEQYF.

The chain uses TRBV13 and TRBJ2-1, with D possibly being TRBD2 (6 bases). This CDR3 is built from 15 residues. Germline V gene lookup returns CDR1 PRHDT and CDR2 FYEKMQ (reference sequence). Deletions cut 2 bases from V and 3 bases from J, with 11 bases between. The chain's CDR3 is CASSLPGSNYNEQFF. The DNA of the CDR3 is TGTGCCAGCAGCTTACCCGGGAGTAACTACAATGAGCAGTTCTTC.